This T cell receptor beta chain was profiled in a study of shared clonotypes between healthy human individuals. The method was immunoSEQ multiplex PCR; TCRdb's version includes in-frame clones alone and lacks a portion of them. The sample lists about 2.3 million clones; more than 80% were seen once. Trimming removed 7 bases at V and 3 bases at J, with 10 bases between. CDR3 size: 12 residues. Germline-derived CDR1 and CDR2 are MDHEN and SYDVKM. The sequenced sample was naive CD4+ T cells from PBMCs. Subset reported: CD45RA+ positively selected. The sequence derives from a man younger than 35 in good health. Some clones in this sample may be carry-over from other donors' samples. V is TRBV28 and J is TRBJ2-7, with D hard to call. CDR3 loop: CASIDSVYEQYF. The CDR3 nucleotides read TGTGCCAGCATCGACTCGGTCTACGAGCAGTACTTC.